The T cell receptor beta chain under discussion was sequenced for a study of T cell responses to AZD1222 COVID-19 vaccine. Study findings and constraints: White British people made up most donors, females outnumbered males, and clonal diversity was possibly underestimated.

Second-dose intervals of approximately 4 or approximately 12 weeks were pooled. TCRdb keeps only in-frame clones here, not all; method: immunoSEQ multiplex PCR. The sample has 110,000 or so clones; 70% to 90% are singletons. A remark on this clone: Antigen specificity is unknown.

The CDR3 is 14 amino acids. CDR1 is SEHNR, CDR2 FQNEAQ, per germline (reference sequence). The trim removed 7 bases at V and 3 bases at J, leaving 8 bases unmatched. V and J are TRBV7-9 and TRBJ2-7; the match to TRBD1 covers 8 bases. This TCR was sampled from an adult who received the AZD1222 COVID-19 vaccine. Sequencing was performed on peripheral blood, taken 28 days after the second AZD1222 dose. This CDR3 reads CASTERTGFYEQYF. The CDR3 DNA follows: TGTGCCAGCACCGAGAGGACAGGGTTCTACGAGCAGTACTTC.